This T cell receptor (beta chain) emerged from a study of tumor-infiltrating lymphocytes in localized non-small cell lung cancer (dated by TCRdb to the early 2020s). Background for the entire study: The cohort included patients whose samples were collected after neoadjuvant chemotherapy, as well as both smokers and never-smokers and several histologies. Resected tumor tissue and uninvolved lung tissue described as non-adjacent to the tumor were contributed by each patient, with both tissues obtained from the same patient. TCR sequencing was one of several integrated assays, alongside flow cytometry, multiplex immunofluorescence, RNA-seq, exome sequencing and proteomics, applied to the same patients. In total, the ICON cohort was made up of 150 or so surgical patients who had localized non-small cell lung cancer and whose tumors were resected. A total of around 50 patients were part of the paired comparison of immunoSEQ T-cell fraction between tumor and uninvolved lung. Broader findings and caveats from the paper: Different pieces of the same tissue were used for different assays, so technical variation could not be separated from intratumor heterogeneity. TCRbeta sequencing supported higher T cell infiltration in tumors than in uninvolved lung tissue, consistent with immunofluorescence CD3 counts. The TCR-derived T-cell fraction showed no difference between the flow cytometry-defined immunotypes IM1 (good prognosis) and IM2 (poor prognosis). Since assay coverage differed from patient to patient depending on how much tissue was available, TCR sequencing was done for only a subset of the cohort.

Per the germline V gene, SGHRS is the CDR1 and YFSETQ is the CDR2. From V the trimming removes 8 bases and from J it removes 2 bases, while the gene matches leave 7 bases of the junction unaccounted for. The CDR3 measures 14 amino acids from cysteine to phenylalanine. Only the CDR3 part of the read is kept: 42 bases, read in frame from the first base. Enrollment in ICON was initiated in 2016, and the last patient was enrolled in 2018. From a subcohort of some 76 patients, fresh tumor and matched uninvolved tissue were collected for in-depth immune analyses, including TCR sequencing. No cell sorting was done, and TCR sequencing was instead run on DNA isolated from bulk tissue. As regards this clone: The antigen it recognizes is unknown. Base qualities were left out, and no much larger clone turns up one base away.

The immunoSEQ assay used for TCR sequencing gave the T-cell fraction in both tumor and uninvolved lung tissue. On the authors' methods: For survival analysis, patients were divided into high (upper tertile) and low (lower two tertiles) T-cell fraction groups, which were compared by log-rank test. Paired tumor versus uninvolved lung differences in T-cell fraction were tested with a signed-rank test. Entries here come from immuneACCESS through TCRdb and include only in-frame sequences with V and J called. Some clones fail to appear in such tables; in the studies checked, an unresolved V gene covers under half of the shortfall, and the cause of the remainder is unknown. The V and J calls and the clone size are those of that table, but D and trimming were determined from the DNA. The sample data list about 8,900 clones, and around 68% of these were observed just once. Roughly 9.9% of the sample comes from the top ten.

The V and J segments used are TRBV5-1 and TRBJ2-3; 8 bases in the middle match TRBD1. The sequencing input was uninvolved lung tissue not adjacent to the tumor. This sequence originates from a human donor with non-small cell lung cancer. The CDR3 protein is CASTTGAYTDTQYF. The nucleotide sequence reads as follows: TGCGCCAGTACGACAGGGGCGTACACAGATACGCAGTATTTT.